Given below is one T cell receptor beta chain in context. This record belongs to a study of blood T cell repertoires in COVID-19. Background on the study: Acute and convalescent COVID-19 samples came from the United States, Italy and Spain. T cells, B-cell-depleted T cells, or PBMCs provided the cDNA or gDNA that served as material.

The CDR3 consists of 15 residues. V was clipped by 7 bases and J by 2 bases; unmatched bases: 9. CDR1 is MNHEY, CDR2 SVGAGI, per germline. Under the authors' procedure: Amplification with reference gene primers provided the estimates of nucleated cell counts. Repertoires were generated with immunoSEQ multiplex PCR, while TCRdb's copy carries only in-frame clones and drops some. V and J calls and clone size are those listed in that table; D and trimming were worked out from the DNA. The sample includes more than 85,000 clones, roughly 85% of them seen just once. The sequenced sample was peripheral blood. This chain uses TRBV6-5 with TRBJ1-2; 8 bases are a match to TRBD1. This receptor was identified in a man between 50 and 59 years old with acute or convalescent COVID-19. The CDR3 loop reads CASTPGQGGNYGYTF. CDR3 coding DNA: TGTGCCAGCACCCCCGGACAGGGCGGAAACTATGGCTACACCTTC.